The text below deals with one T cell receptor (beta chain). Its matching antigen is unknown. This sample was included in a study of T cell responses to AZD1222 COVID-19 vaccine. General observations from the study: Two AZD1222 doses significantly raised spike-specific TCR breadth and depth over controls. The peak T cell response came first, and repertoires were sampled only after it. Only 5 to 7 AZD1222 recipients tested seropositive at baseline.

Only in-frame clones appear in the TCRdb table, and some are missing; sequencing was by immunoSEQ multiplex PCR. The data hold about 140,000 clones, with about 92% observed a single time. The clonotype originates from an adult in good health. Specimen: peripheral blood, collected on day 0 of MenACWY control vaccination.

For the CDR3, the DNA is TGTGCCAGCAGTCCCCGGGGACCAACCGACCGGGAAAAACTGTTTTTT. This sequence encodes CASSPRGPTDREKLFF. The chain couples TRBV27 to TRBJ1-4; D possibly corresponds to TRBD1 (5 bases). Germline V CDR1 and CDR2: MNHEY, SMNVEV (reference sequence). This CDR3 has 16 residues. The ends were cut back, 5 bases at V and 8 bases at J, with 21 bases in the middle.